This is a list of T cell receptor beta chains from one sample in a study of technical replicates of blood from a few donors. Repertoires were generated with immunoSEQ multiplex PCR, while TCRdb's copy carries only in-frame clones and drops some. The sample carries tens of thousands of clones, less than 90% recorded once. The sample taken for sequencing was PBMCs. These receptors all come from a human donor in good health. Some clones in this sample may be carry-over from other donors' samples. Both conserved end residues are part of each CDR3. The order of the fields is J gene, V gene, CDR3 protein.

>TRBJ2-3|TRBV19
CASSLGLAGGRLGTDTQYF
>TRBJ1-2|TRBV19
CASGIDPRDGYTF
>TRBJ2-2|TRBV5-1
CASSFPPVAGIAGELFF
>TRBJ1-4|TRBV5-4
CASSTSGGARRDEKLFF
>TRBJ1-2|TRBV30
CAWSAWLRGQTDYGYTF
>TRBJ1-3|TRBV7-2
CASSPLSRAVGNTIYF
>TRBJ2-3|TRBV9
CASSVAPSGTDTQYF
>TRBJ1-2|TRBV6-6
CASSYPDKVVGYTF
>TRBJ2-5|TRBV7-3
CASSSGKIAGGWVETQYF
>TRBJ2-1|TRBV7-8
CASSSGLLAGGPSSYNEQFF
>TRBJ2-5|TRBV2
CASSFQRTSGRETQYF
>TRBJ2-7|TRBV4-1
CASSQVQGYEQYF
>TRBJ2-7|TRBV5-1
CASSLGGTGANEQYF
>TRBJ2-2|TRBV6-5
CASSVNRGRTGELFF
>TRBJ2-5|TRBV5-6
CASSFFRRETQYF
>TRBJ1-5|TRBV30
CAWSLGTGGQPQHF
>TRBJ1-3|TRBV29-1
CSVGGDRNTIYF
>TRBJ1-5|TRBV4-1
CASSRTGTNQPQHF
>TRBJ2-3|TRBV6-1
CASTGTSGRVDTQYF
>TRBJ2-4|TRBV7-2
CASSSGHGTSGRAKNIQYF
>TRBJ1-6|TRBV9
CASSPQPNNSPLHF
>TRBJ2-1|TRBV6-1
CASSEEGGDYNEQFF
>TRBJ1-6|TRBV5-6
CASRSRQGSPLHF
>TRBJ2-5|TRBV6-1
CASNSGGGLETQYF
>TRBJ2-3|TRBV9
CASSGRTSGSQTDTQYF
>TRBJ2-7|TRBV7-2
CASSLVHSSYEQYF
>TRBJ1-1|TRBV6-5
CASSYSPTGRTEAFF
>TRBJ2-7|TRBV7-6
CASSAMSGSSYEQYF
>TRBJ2-1|TRBV5-4
CASSLAGGFHEQFF
>TRBJ2-5|TRBV7-7
CAVSSGLHYQETQYF
>TRBJ2-5|TRBV10-3
CAISDPSRGTQYF
>TRBJ2-1|TRBV4-1
CASSQVQGDYNEQFF
>TRBJ1-5|TRBV19
CASSIAWVRATNQPQHF
>TRBJ1-1|TRBV6-1
CASRPEGRMNTEAFF
>TRBJ2-7|TRBV18
CASSRLRLAGVSYEQYF
>TRBJ1-4|TRBV28
CASKSIRVEKLFF
>TRBJ2-7|TRBV18
CASSLQGPYEQYF
>TRBJ1-3|TRBV12-5
CASGTTVGGNTIYF
>TRBJ1-2|TRBV20-1
CSAVDRSGYTF
>TRBJ2-2|TRBV7-3
CASSPRPGTGSGELFF
>TRBJ2-1|TRBV5-1
CASSLTAGLSSYNEQFF
>TRBJ1-2|TRBV29-1
CSAADRRGYGYTF
>TRBJ2-1|TRBV2
CASITSGRNNEQFF
>TRBJ1-3|TRBV2
CASRPGIASGNTIYF
>TRBJ2-3|TRBV11-2
CASSLNSAPDTQYF
>TRBJ2-7|TRBV5-6
CASSYRGFGHYEQYF
>TRBJ1-4|TRBV13
CASTLRGTNEKLFF